In this sample, the clone carrying this T cell receptor (beta chain) turned up many times. The antigen is undetermined. This CDR3 comprises 17 residues. The V and J ends lost 1 base and 3 bases, in that order; junction bases with no gene match: 9. Germline V gives CDR1 SGHTA, CDR2 FQGNSA. A single record per CDR3 protein comes from TCRdb applying MiXCR to the reads. Of 60,000 to 75,000 distinct CDR3 sequences detected, less than 30% appear once; the ten largest clones hold 59%. These data originate in a study of T cell repertoires in cytomegalovirus infection. Whole-study context: HLA-B-restricted CMV epitopes that are well studied, plus recently identified HLA-C-restricted ones, were used by the study.

This receptor was identified in a human donor in good health (CMV status not recorded). Some clones in this sample may be carry-over from other donors' samples. The material was CD8+ T cells from cultured PBMCs, obtained from culture after CMV antigen stimulation. V gene TRBV7-2 combines with J gene TRBJ2-7, with 10 bases identical to TRBD1. This CDR3 is CASSLGGQGVALYEQYF. The CDR3 DNA follows: TGTGCCAGCAGCTTAGGAGGACAGGGGGTCGCCCTCTACGAGCAGTACTTC.